The 31 T cell receptor beta chains presented below share a single source sample, sequenced in a study of control samples from healthy donors and cancer patients. Method: immunoSEQ multiplex PCR; TCRdb's copy keeps in-frame clones and lacks some. The profile shows about 92,000 clones, roughly 78% of them singletons. The sequencing sample was made of blood. These receptors all come from an older woman in good health.

The rearrangement uses TRBV6-5 and TRBJ1-1; a possible D gene is TRBD1 (5 bases). In germline, CDR1 is MNHEY, CDR2 SVGAGI. The CDR3 consists of 13 residues. V lost 0 bases and J 8 bases, leaving 10 bases between the germline ends. CDR3 loop: CASSYSPDREAFF. For the CDR3, the DNA is TGTGCCAGCAGTTACTCCCCTGACAGAGAAGCTTTCTTT.

V usage is TRBV27 and J usage is TRBJ2-6, with 10 bases fitting TRBD1. CDR1 is MNHEY, CDR2 SMNVEV, per germline (reference sequence). The CDR3 has 18 amino acids. V lost 5 bases and J lost 0; bases outside the gene matches: 7. The CDR3 sequence: CASSPRQGANSGANVLTF. The DNA for the CDR3 is TGTGCCAGCAGTCCTCGACAGGGGGCCAACTCTGGGGCCAACGTCCTGACTTTC.

The chain employs TRBV5-5 and TRBJ2-7, with unresolved D. The germline V gene has CDR1 SGHKS and CDR2 YYEKEE (reference sequence). The CDR3 is 15 residues long. V shed 2 bases and J shed 5 bases, with 17 bases lying between them. The CDR3 here is CASSLRFPLTHEQYF. The CDR3 nucleotides are TGTGCCAGCAGCTTACGCTTCCCCCTTACCCACGAGCAGTACTTC. Filled out from reference TRBV5-5 and TRBJ2-7, the complete variable domain reads DAGVTQSPTHLIKTRGQQVTLRCSPISGHKSVSWYQQVLGQGPQFIFQYYEKEERGRGNFPDRFSARQFPNYSSELNVNALLLGDSALYLCASSLRFPLTHEQYFGPGTRLTVT.

This chain joins TRBV7-9 and TRBJ2-3; the match to TRBD1 covers 7 bases. The length of the CDR3 is 15 residues. Germline assignment: CDR1 SEHNR and CDR2 FQNEAQ (reference sequence). After removal of 5 bases from V and 4 bases from J, the junction contained 9 bases not matched to a gene. The CDR3 DNA follows: TGTGCCAGCAGCCTACAGGGGTGGGGTGCAGATACGCAGTATTTT. Residues: CASSLQGWGADTQYF.

Only one count was recorded for this clone. The CDR3 is CASSPGQGRTEAFF. The CDR3 DNA sequence: TGTGCCAGCTCACCCGGACAGGGGAGGACTGAAGCTTTCTTT. V and J are TRBV18 and TRBJ1-1; 9 nucleotides line up with TRBD1. The germline V gene encodes CDR1 KGHSH and CDR2 LQKENI. V lost 3 bases, J lost 5 bases, and 4 bases stayed unmatched. CDR3 size: 14 residues. The complete variable domain, with remaining parts taken from reference TRBV18 and TRBJ1-1, reads NAGVMQNPRHLVRRRGQEARLRCSPMKGHSHVYWYRQLPEEGLKFMVYLQKENIIDESGMPKERFSAEFPKEGPSILRIQQVVRGDSAAYFCASSPGQGRTEAFFGQGTRLTVV.

V is TRBV13 and J is TRBJ2-7; D may be TRBD2 (6 bases). This CDR3 comprises 12 residues. Trimming took off 5 bases at V and 5 bases at J, with 10 bases between the two ends. In germline, CDR1 is PRHDT, CDR2 FYEKMQ (reference sequence). The DNA for the CDR3 is TGTGCCAGCAGCCACGGCGGGGACGAGCAGTACTTC. Translated, it gives CASSHGGDEQYF.

This rearrangement joins TRBV2 to TRBJ2-1, with 8 bases identical to TRBD2. Germline CDR1 SNHLY, CDR2 FYNNEI. The CDR3 sequence is 14 residues long. Unmatched junction bases numbered 7, after V lost 6 bases and J lost 6 bases. CDR3 region: CASSATSVGNEQFF. CDR3 coding DNA: TGTGCCAGCAGCGCGACTAGCGTAGGCAATGAGCAGTTCTTC.

This chain links TRBV11-2 with TRBJ1-1; D gene unclear. Germline V CDR1 and CDR2: SGHAT, FQNNGV. CDR3 length equals 14 residues. With 5 bases removed from V and 1 base from J, the gap between germline ends came to 11 bases. The CDR3 coding sequence is TGTGCCAGCAGCCCCGCGGCCGCGAACACTGAAGCTTTCTTT. Encoded protein: CASSPAAANTEAFF.

The chain uses TRBV19 and TRBJ2-5, with a tentative D call TRBD1 (6 bases). There are 13 residues in the CDR3. V lost 6 bases and J 0 bases, leaving 8 bases between the germline ends. From germline, CDR1 is LNHDA and CDR2 SQIVND (reference sequence). Written as DNA, the CDR3 is TGTGCCAGTAGCGGACAGAACCAAGAGACCCAGTACTTC. Encoded protein: CASSGQNQETQYF.

The gene calls are TRBV2 and TRBJ2-5, with D perhaps matching TRBD2 (7 bases). Germline CDR1 is SNHLY and CDR2 is FYNNEI. Deletions cut 10 bases from V and 5 bases from J, with 20 bases between. CDR3 length equals 14 residues. The CDR3 coding sequence is TGTGCCACTTACCCCCGGGGGGCCTGGGAGACCCAGTACTTC. Protein sequence: CATYPRGAWETQYF.

This rearrangement joins TRBV2 to TRBJ2-6; possible D gene TRBD1, 5 bases. This CDR3 is 14 amino acids long. Germline CDR1 reads SNHLY; CDR2 reads FYNNEI. Trimming took 8 bases from V and 2 from J, leaving 10 bases between them. The DNA of the CDR3 is TGTGCCAGCTGGGTAGGGGCTGGGGCCAACGTCCTGACTTTC. Translated, it gives CASWVGAGANVLTF.

This clone has a handful of counts. This chain links TRBV18 with TRBJ1-1; 7 bases align to TRBD1. V trimming: 3 bases; J trimming: 0 bases; junction bases outside the gene matches: 10. The CDR3 has 17 residues. CDR1 and CDR2 from the germline V gene are KGHSH and LQKENI. CDR3 in amino acids: CASSPAGGPDLNTEAFF. In nucleotides, the CDR3 is TGTGCCAGCTCACCTGCAGGGGGGCCCGACTTGAACACTGAAGCTTTCTTT.

V is TRBV24-1 and J is TRBJ2-1; 8 nucleotides line up with TRBD2. CDR1 is KGHDR, CDR2 SFDVKD, per germline. The trim removed 6 bases at V and 8 bases at J, leaving 11 bases unmatched. This CDR3 is built from 15 residues. The CDR3, as DNA: TGTGCCACCAGTTCGCCCGTCGGGGGGGGCGATGAGCAGTTCTTC. Residues: CATSSPVGGGDEQFF.

The chain has TRBV27 and TRBJ2-5; a possible D gene is TRBD2 (6 bases). This CDR3 region has 13 residues. Germline values: CDR1 MNHEY, CDR2 SMNVEV (reference sequence). Trimming took 6 bases from V and 6 from J, leaving 14 bases between them. The CDR3 loop is CASRSRDLQTQYF. CDR3 nucleotides: TGTGCCAGCAGAAGTAGGGACTTACAGACCCAGTACTTC.

The chain is built from TRBV5-3 and TRBJ1-1; D unclear. TRBV5-3 is marked as an open reading frame, function uncertain. The V end lost 4 bases, the J end lost 3 bases, and 22 bases lay between the germline ends. This CDR3 has 17 amino acids. This CDR3 reads CARSIRSRTSSHTEAFF. The CDR3 nucleotides read TGTGCCAGAAGCATACGTTCTCGAACTTCCTCCCACACTGAAGCTTTCTTT.

This clone appeared a single time. The chain joins TRBV18 to TRBJ1-4; D not certain. From germline, CDR1 is KGHSH and CDR2 LQKENI. Trimming shortened V by 0 bases and J by 0 bases, and 2 bases separated the two germline ends. The CDR3 loop spans 14 amino acids. The CDR3: CASSPPSTNEKLFF. The CDR3 nucleotides are TGTGCCAGCTCACCACCGTCAACTAATGAAAAACTGTTTTTT.

The V gene is TRBV2, the J gene TRBJ2-5; D ambiguous. The germline V and J ends were trimmed by 3 bases and 2 bases, with 7 bases remaining between them. The CDR3 has 13 amino acids. Per the germline V gene, CDR1 is SNHLY and CDR2 is FYNNEI. The CDR3 reads CASSEWLQETQYF. The CDR3 coding sequence is TGTGCCAGCAGTGAGTGGCTGCAAGAGACCCAGTACTTC.

This sequence joins TRBV5-1 and TRBJ2-6; no firm D call. CDR3 length: 15 amino acids. Germline values: CDR1 SGHRS, CDR2 YFSETQ. Trimming left V 0 bases short and J 2 bases short, with 6 bases between. The CDR3, as DNA: TGCGCCAGCAGCTTGGACGGGCCTGGGGCCAACGTCCTGACTTTC. Encoded protein: CASSLDGPGANVLTF.

The V and J genes are TRBV7-9 and TRBJ1-4; D unresolved. The CDR3 spans 11 residues. CDR1 is SEHNR and CDR2 is FQNEAQ in the germline V gene (reference sequence). The germline V and J ends were trimmed by 7 bases and 4 bases, with 4 bases remaining between them. The CDR3 reads CASTRNEKLFF. For the CDR3, the DNA is TGTGCCAGCACCCGTAATGAAAAACTGTTTTTT.

This sequence joins TRBV6-5 and TRBJ2-1; D possibly uses TRBD1 or TRBD2 (5 bases each). Trimming cost V 2 bases and J 9 bases, with 11 bases left between them. Germline-derived CDR1 and CDR2 are MNHEY and SVGAGI. The CDR3 runs to 13 residues. The chain's CDR3 is CASSYMGDGEQFF. CDR3 DNA: TGTGCCAGCAGTTACATGGGGGACGGTGAGCAGTTCTTC.

The V call is TRBV6-5, the J call TRBJ2-5, with TRBD2 as a possible D gene (5 bases). The V end lost 5 bases, the J end lost 5 bases, and 18 bases lay between the germline ends. This CDR3 comprises 15 residues. CDR1 is MNHEY, CDR2 SVGAGI, per germline. CDR3 sequence: CASSNKLDSWETQYF. The DNA for the CDR3 is TGTGCCAGCAGTAACAAACTAGACTCTTGGGAGACCCAGTACTTC.

The V gene is TRBV4-1, the J gene TRBJ2-1; no clear D gene. The CDR3 is made up of 12 amino acids. The V and J ends lost 3 bases and 7 bases respectively, with 7 bases between them. Germline CDR1 and CDR2: MGHRA and YSYEKL. The CDR3 nucleotides are TGCGCCAGCAGCCAGACGAGAAATGAGCAGTTCTTC. Translated, it gives CASSQTRNEQFF.

J is TRBJ2-1 and V is TRBV18; 8 nucleotides line up with TRBD2. CDR1 is KGHSH, CDR2 LQKENI, per germline. This CDR3 contains 15 residues. The trim removed 2 bases at V and 6 bases at J, leaving 6 bases unmatched. CDR3 protein: CASSPSGGEFNEQFF. The CDR3 nucleotides read TGTGCCAGCTCACCATCGGGGGGGGAGTTCAATGAGCAGTTCTTC.

DNA of the CDR3: TGCAGCGTTGGGGCGGCGGGAATGAACACTGAAGCTTTCTTT. Protein sequence: CSVGAAGMNTEAFF. The chain couples TRBV29-1 to TRBJ1-1; D gene uncertain. The CDR3 has 14 amino acids. From germline, CDR1 is SQVTM and CDR2 ANQGSEA. Trimming pared 4 bases from V and 0 bases from J, leaving 12 bases between. The full variable domain, in which reference TRBV29-1 and TRBJ1-1 provide the parts outside the CDR3, is SAVISQKPSRDICQRGTSLTIQCQVDSQVTMMFWYRQQPGQSLTLIATANQGSEATYESGFVIDKFPISRPNLTFSTLTVSNMSPEDSSIYLCSVGAAGMNTEAFFGQGTRLTVV.

V gene TRBV7-9 combines with J gene TRBJ1-3; 7 bases are a match to TRBD1. The germline V gene encodes CDR1 SEHNR and CDR2 FQNEAQ (reference sequence). There are 18 residues in the CDR3. V was clipped by 5 bases and J by 0 bases; unmatched bases: 13. DNA for the CDR3: TGTGCCAGCAGCCTCACGGGACGGACAGGAAACTCTGGAAACACCATATATTTT. It yields the protein CASSLTGRTGNSGNTIYF.

This chain uses TRBV5-6 with TRBJ2-7; 10 nucleotides align to TRBD2. J lost 0 bases, V lost 4 bases, and 13 bases had no gene match. CDR1 SGHDT and CDR2 YYEEEE come from the germline V gene. CDR3 length: 18 amino acids. The CDR3 DNA is TGTGCCAGCAGCGACGGACTAGCGGTTCCTCCCCGCTCCTACGAGCAGTACTTC. This encodes CASSDGLAVPPRSYEQYF.

This chain uses TRBV6-5 with TRBJ1-5; the D is unclear. CDR1 is MNHEY and CDR2 is SVGAGI in the germline V gene. This CDR3 comprises 13 residues. The germline V and J ends were trimmed by 0 bases and 6 bases, with 6 bases remaining between them. For the CDR3, the DNA is TGTGCCAGCAGTTACTCGATCGGTCAGCCCCAGCATTTT. Its protein product is CASSYSIGQPQHF.

This clone came up once. This chain links TRBV27 with TRBJ1-2, with a weak D call TRBD1 (6 bases). There are 13 residues in the CDR3. Germline V gene data show CDR1 as MNHEY and CDR2 as SMNVEV (reference sequence). V was shortened by 3 bases and J by 2 bases, with 7 bases between the two germline ends. CDR3 amino acids: CASSFTGNYGYTF. CDR3 sequence (DNA): TGTGCCAGCAGTTTTACAGGGAACTATGGCTACACCTTC.

The chain joins TRBV2 to TRBJ1-4; no reliable D call. V shed 7 bases and J shed 5 bases, with 17 bases lying between them. The CDR3 length is 15 residues. Germline assignment: CDR1 SNHLY and CDR2 FYNNEI. The CDR3 DNA reads as TGTGCCAGCACCCCCGTGGGGTCCTCCAATGAAAAACTGTTTTTT. This codes for CASTPVGSSNEKLFF.

J is TRBJ2-5 and V is TRBV4-1, with TRBD1 matching over 7 bases. Germline assignment: CDR1 MGHRA and CDR2 YSYEKL. The CDR3 loop spans 16 amino acids. With 0 bases clipped from V and 2 bases from J, the junction kept 6 bases outside the gene matches. CDR3 sequence: CASSQEPRTGQETQYF. CDR3 coding DNA: TGCGCCAGCAGCCAAGAACCTCGGACAGGACAAGAGACCCAGTACTTC.

The chain carries TRBV3-1 (or the pseudogene TRBV3-2) and TRBJ2-3; D is undetermined. This CDR3 is 11 amino acids long. CDR1 is LGHDT, CDR2 YNNKEL, per germline (reference sequence). V shed 4 bases and J shed 5 bases, with 4 bases lying between them. The CDR3 nucleotides read TGTGCCAGCAGCCTAAAAGATACGCAGTATTTT. Its translation is CASSLKDTQYF.